This T cell receptor (beta chain) stems from a study of cytomegalovirus exposure and HLA in healthy donors. Points from the study as a whole: Most TCR sequences showed up rarely, but some public TCRs showed up in many donors. Some TCR beta chains (roughly 160 of them) were listed as cytomegalovirus-associated.

The method was immunoSEQ multiplex PCR; TCRdb's version includes in-frame clones alone and lacks a portion of them. The sample has approximately 170,000 clones, around four fifths seen once; the top ten hold 2% to 2.5%. V shed 6 bases and J shed 0 bases, with 10 bases lying between them. Germline CDR1 and CDR2: SGHNT and YYREEE (reference sequence). The CDR3 spans 14 residues. Comment on this clone: Antigen: not known.

The specimen was PBMCs. This TCR derives from a man in his thirties or forties in good health and CMV-seropositive. This rearrangement joins TRBV5-4 to TRBJ1-3; possible D gene TRBD1, 6 bases. Here the CDR3 reads CASKDSPSGNTIYF. The DNA for the CDR3 is TGTGCCAGCAAGGACAGTCCCTCTGGAAACACCATATATTTT.